This T cell receptor (beta chain) originates from a study of CD8+CD57+ T cells in acquired aplastic anemia listed by TCRdb under 2018. As for the study more broadly: Extracted DNA from sorted CD4+ and CD8+ cells averaged approximately 3 ug, ranging from about 0.18 to 27.4 ug. Mean read counts for healthy donor samples were around 10 million for CD4+ cells and 11.0 million for CD8+ cells.

In the study, sorted CD4+ and CD8+ blood T cells from patients with severe aplastic anemia and from healthy subjects underwent deep sequencing of TCR repertoires. Ficoll-Paque density gradient centrifugation was used to isolate peripheral blood mononuclear cells. Before DNA extraction, CD4+ and CD8+ T cells were sorted with FACS or magnetic beads. Study-level results and caveats: No significant difference in CD8+ Simpson's diversity was found between patients and healthy controls (P=0.060). Although some 28 CD8+ CDR3 sequences were shared by patients and controls, these sequences appeared highly expressed in patients and within the immunodominant clones of patients.

As regards this clonotype: Its antigen specificity is not known. No qualities accompany the bases; no much larger clone lies one base away.

Profiling of TCR beta VDJ combinations and CDR3 sequences used genomic DNA as the template. An Illumina HiSeq 2000 was the platform used for TCR repertoire sequencing. The authors processed their data as follows. Repertoire assessment relied on Simpson's diversity index, CDR3 size and DJ length profiles, and TRBV/TRBJ rearrangement plots. Whichever DNA sequence was most abundant in the deep sequencing data was defined as the immunodominant clone. CDR3 amino acid sequences were screened for sharing across subjects and were compared with published repertoires and the VDJdb database. TCRdb redid the processing of the public reads, applying fastp at Q25 and MiXCR, and retained in-frame beta chains. Identical CDR3 proteins give one entry, which carries the most common genes and DNA. TCRdb's processing, not the authors' own work, is the source of the V and J calls. The sample profile shows roughly 190,000 distinct CDR3 sequences; approximately 52% of them were found once. Approximately 16% of the sample goes to the ten largest clones.

The sample consisted of sorted CD4+, CD8+, or CD8+CD57+ T cells (not recorded which) from PBMCs. The sequence was collected from a human donor in good health, serving as a control.

The sequenced DNA is TGTGCCAGCAGTACCCCCGGAGGGTTCTGGGGCTACACCTTC. Its protein reads: CASSTPGGFWGYTF. The rearrangement combines TRBV25-1 with TRBJ1-2, with no confident D gene call. From the cysteine up to the phenylalanine, the CDR3 has a length of 14 residues. This entry keeps only the CDR3 DNA: 42 bases, framed from base 1. CDR1 and CDR2 (MGHDK, SYGVNS) derive from the germline V gene. Trimming at the junction amounts to 5 bases on V and 8 bases on J, and the germline ends lie 18 bases apart.